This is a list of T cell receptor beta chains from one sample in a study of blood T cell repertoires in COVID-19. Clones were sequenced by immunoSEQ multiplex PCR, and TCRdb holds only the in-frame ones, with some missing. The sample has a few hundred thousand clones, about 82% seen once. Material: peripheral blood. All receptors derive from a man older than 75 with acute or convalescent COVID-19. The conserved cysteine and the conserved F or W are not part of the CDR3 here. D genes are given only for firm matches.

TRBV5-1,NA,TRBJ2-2,ASSLEPAGLTGELF
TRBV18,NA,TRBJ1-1,ASSPPSGVEAF
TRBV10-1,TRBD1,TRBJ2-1,ASSESRTGVNEQF
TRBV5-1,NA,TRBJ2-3,ASSPDIGRSTDTQY
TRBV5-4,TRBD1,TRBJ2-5,ASSSPRGTGREETQY
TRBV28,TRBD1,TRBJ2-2,ASSPLGAGGVGELF
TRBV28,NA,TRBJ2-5,ASSFKGSQY
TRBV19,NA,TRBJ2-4,ASGLAGKKNIQY
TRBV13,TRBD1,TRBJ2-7,ASSLSPGRGYYEQY
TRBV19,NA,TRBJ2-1,ASKARADYNEQF
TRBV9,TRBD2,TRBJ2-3,ASSRNSGGADTQY
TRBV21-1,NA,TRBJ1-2,ASSKTDRGFNGYT
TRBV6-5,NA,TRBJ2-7,ASREPYEQY
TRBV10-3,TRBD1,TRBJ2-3,AISRTGTTDTQY
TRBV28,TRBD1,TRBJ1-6,ASSLGQGGSPLH
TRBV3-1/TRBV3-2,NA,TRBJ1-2,ASSPMGSWGYT
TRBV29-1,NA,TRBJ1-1,SVERTNLNTEAF
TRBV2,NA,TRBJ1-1,ASSAGTFEWVNTEAF
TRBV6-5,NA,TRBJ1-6,ASMGGDSPLH
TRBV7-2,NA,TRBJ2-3,ASSLQGFTDTQY
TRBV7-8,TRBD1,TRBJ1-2,ASSPEGTANYGYT
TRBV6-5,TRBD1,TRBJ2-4,ASRATGGDKNIQY
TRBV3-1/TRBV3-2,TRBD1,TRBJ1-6,ATGQGPYNSPLH
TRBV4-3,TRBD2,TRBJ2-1,ASSQRTSGVNEQF
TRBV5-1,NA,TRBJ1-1,ASSSLGGGDTEAF
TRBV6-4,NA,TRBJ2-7,ASSLAAGASYEQY
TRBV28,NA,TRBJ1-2,ASTYNRGYT
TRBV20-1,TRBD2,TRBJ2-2,SASSGPGTGELF
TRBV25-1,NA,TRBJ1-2,ASSEAAGYT
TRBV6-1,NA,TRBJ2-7,ASSEILPLEQY
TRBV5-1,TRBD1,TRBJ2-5,ASSGSTGGEETQY
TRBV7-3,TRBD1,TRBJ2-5,ASSPGTEETQY
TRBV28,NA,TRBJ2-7,ASSLGGIGYEQY
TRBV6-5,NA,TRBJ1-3,ASSPLSSSGNTIY
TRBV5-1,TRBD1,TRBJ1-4,ASSTGQGEREKLF
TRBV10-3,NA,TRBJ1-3,AIAGSSGNTIY
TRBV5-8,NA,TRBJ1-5,ASSLVAGSNQPQH
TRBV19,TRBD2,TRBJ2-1,ASTIGGGSYNEQF
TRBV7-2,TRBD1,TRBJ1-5,ASSPPGTGVVRQH
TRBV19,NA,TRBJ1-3,ASSMARDFGNTIY
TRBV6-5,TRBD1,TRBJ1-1,ASRAGQGDTEAF
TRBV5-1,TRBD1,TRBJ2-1,ASSLSSTDRYNEQF
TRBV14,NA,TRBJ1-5,AGDLSRVSNQPQH
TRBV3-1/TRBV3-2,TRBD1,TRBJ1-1,ASSPWDRGNTEAF
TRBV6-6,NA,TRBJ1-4,ASSYSGTRDEKLF
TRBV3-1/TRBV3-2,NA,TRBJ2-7,ASSQDRWRGEQY
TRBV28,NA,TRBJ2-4,ASSPYRAKNIQY
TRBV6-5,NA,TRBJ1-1,ASSFRERNTEAF
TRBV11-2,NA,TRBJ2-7,ASKEGGFYEQY
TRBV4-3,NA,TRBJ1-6,ASSQDRGAMNSPLH
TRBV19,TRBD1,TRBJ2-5,ASSVTGGQETQY
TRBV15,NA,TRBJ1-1,ATSRQNTEAF
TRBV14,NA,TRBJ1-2,ASSQGRLAGGYT